This T cell receptor beta chain was sequenced for a study of cytomegalovirus exposure and HLA in healthy donors. The primer mix had 60 Vbeta and 13 Jbeta primers. Some clones are missing from TCRdb's copy, which holds only in-frame ones; the method was immunoSEQ multiplex PCR. The table lists around 130,000 clones, more than 65% of them singletons. V shed 5 bases and J shed 0 bases, with 5 bases lying between them. CDR3 size: 13 residues. Germline V gene lookup returns CDR1 SEHNR and CDR2 FQNEAQ (reference sequence). V is TRBV7-9 and J is TRBJ2-1; no reliable D call. This receptor was taken from a man aged 18 to 29 in good health and CMV-seropositive. The specimen sequenced was PBMCs. The CDR3 here is CASSPSSYNEQFF. The CDR3 nucleotides read TGTGCCAGCAGCCCCTCCTCCTACAATGAGCAGTTCTTC. Combining the CDR3 with reference TRBV7-9 and TRBJ2-1 gives the whole variable domain DTGVSQNPRHKITKRGQNVTFRCDPISEHNRLYWYRQTLGQGPEFLTYFQNEAQLEKSRLLSDRFSAERPKGSFSTLEIQRTEQGDSAMYLCASSPSSYNEQFFGPGTRLTVL.